Following are 8 T cell receptor beta chains from one sample sequenced in a study of CD8 T cells in ankylosing spondylitis. Each CDR3 protein gets one entry after TCRdb re-called the 5' RACE reads with MiXCR. The sample yields 200,000 or so distinct CDR3 sequences, around 24% seen once. Sequencing input: blood, either unsorted or a sorted T cell fraction (not recorded which). These receptors were collected from a male donor with ankylosing spondylitis or in good health (not recorded which).

The sample holds a few counts of this clonotype. The chain uses TRBV5-5 and TRBJ2-5; 8 nucleotides match TRBD2. Trimming at V came to 4 bases and at J to 2 bases, leaving 10 bases not matched to a gene. The CDR3 consists of 16 residues. Per the germline V gene, CDR1 is SGHKS and CDR2 is YYEKEE (reference sequence). The CDR3 protein is CASSLGVAGPQETQYF. Here the CDR3 DNA reads TGTGCCAGCAGCCTCGGGGTAGCGGGACCTCAAGAGACCCAGTACTTC.

This clonotype was picked up a small number of times. This chain joins TRBV6-1 and TRBJ2-1; 11 nucleotides agree with TRBD1. CDR3 length: 15 residues. The V segment lost 6 bases and the J segment 4 bases; nucleotides outside the gene matches: 5. The germline CDR1 and CDR2 sequences are MNHNS and SASEGT. The CDR3 reads CASSLGTGGYNEQFF. CDR3 DNA: TGTGCCAGCAGCCTTGGGACAGGGGGTTACAATGAGCAGTTCTTC.

This chain links TRBV27 with TRBJ2-5, with 7 bases aligning to TRBD1. This CDR3 comprises 14 residues. Looked up from germline, CDR1 is MNHEY and CDR2 is SMNVEV (reference sequence). Germline trimming cut 5 bases from V and 2 bases from J; bases unmatched to any gene: 5. CDR3 sequence reads: CASSRSRGQETQYF. Here the CDR3 DNA reads TGTGCCAGCAGTCGTAGCAGGGGGCAAGAGACCCAGTACTTC.

There are many counts of this clonotype. CDR3 loop: CSVEVQGAQVIDTQYF. The CDR3 nucleotides are TGCAGCGTTGAAGTTCAGGGGGCGCAAGTAATAGATACGCAGTATTTT. The gene calls are TRBV29-1 and TRBJ2-3; 8 bases are shared with TRBD1. CDR3 size: 16 residues. J lost 5 bases, V lost 1 base, and 11 bases had no gene match. Germline V lookup: CDR1 SQVTM, CDR2 ANQGSEA.

The chain carries TRBV12-3 or TRBV12-4 and TRBJ2-7, with TRBD1 matching over 11 bases. This CDR3 has 14 residues. J gave up 3 bases and V 7 bases, and 5 bases lay outside the gene matches. CDR3 nucleotides: TGTGCCAGCACCGGGACAGGGGGAGGCTACGAGCAGTACTTC. Its translation: CASTGTGGGYEQYF.

V usage is TRBV18 and J usage is TRBJ2-1; maybe TRBD1 (5 bases). V was clipped by 6 bases and J by 5 bases, with 20 bases between them. Germline lookup yields CDR1 KGHSH and CDR2 LQKENI. The CDR3 sequence is 16 residues long. DNA of the CDR3: TGTGCCAGCTCCTACTCAGGGATAGATCTCCACAATGAGCAGTTCTTC. Its protein product is CASSYSGIDLHNEQFF.

The rearrangement joins TRBV12-3 or TRBV12-4 to TRBJ1-5; D is unclear. This CDR3 comprises 14 residues. Trimming left V 2 bases short and J 5 bases short, with 10 bases between. The CDR3 coding sequence is TGTGCCAGCAGTTTAACCCGGACGGATCAGCCCCAGCATTTT. Its protein is CASSLTRTDQPQHF.

This clonotype was observed at least ten times. The gene calls are TRBV12-3 or TRBV12-4 and TRBJ1-1; TRBD1 matches 10 bases. V lost 8 bases and J lost 0; bases outside the gene matches: 6. The CDR3 runs 15 residues. The CDR3 reads CASYEGQGMNTEAFF. The CDR3 DNA sequence: TGTGCCAGCTATGAGGGACAGGGGATGAACACTGAAGCTTTCTTT.